This passage covers 25 T cell receptor beta chains from one sample sequenced in a study of radiotherapy plus CTLA-4 blockade in lung cancer. The repertoire was sequenced with immunoSEQ multiplex PCR; TCRdb's copy has only in-frame clones and lacks some. Among approximately 99,000 clones listed, 80% to 90% were seen once. Material: peripheral blood, obtained from a patient treated with radiotherapy plus ipilimumab. These receptors all stem from a human donor with non-small cell lung cancer that progressed on radiotherapy plus ipilimumab.

The chain combines TRBV12-5 with TRBJ2-3; TRBD2 might be the D (5 bases). CDR1 and CDR2 from the germline V gene are LGHNT and FRNRAP. The germline V and J ends were trimmed by 6 bases and 0 bases, with 13 bases remaining between them. The CDR3 contains 15 residues. CDR3 protein: CASGRAETSTDTQYF. CDR3 nucleotides: TGTGCTAGTGGCCGAGCGGAAACTAGCACAGATACGCAGTATTTT. Combining the CDR3 with reference TRBV12-5 and TRBJ2-3 gives the whole variable domain DARVTQTPRHKVTEMGQEVTMRCQPILGHNTVFWYRQTMMQGLELLAYFRNRAPLDDSGMPKDRFSAEMPDATLATLKIQPSEPRDSAVYFCASGRAETSTDTQYFGPGTRLTVL.

This clone was observed a single time. The chain has TRBV11-3 and TRBJ2-7; D not certain. The germline CDR1 and CDR2 sequences are SGHNT and YENEEA. The CDR3 is 13 residues long. V was pared by 5 bases and J by 1 base, with 9 bases between. The CDR3 region is CASSAKDSYEQYF. In DNA form, the CDR3 reads TGTGCCAGCAGCGCGAAGGATTCCTACGAGCAGTACTTC.

The chain joins TRBV5-1 to TRBJ2-7; 7 bases line up with TRBD2. Germline V gene lookup returns CDR1 SGHRS and CDR2 YFSETQ. This CDR3 spans 14 amino acids. The V and J ends lost 0 bases and 4 bases, in that order; junction bases with no gene match: 4. In nucleotides, the CDR3 is TGCGCCAGCAGCTTGGGAGTTAGCGGGTACGAGCAGTACTTC. Encoded protein: CASSLGVSGYEQYF.

In DNA, the CDR3 is TGTGCTAGTGCTCTCGGGCAGGAGACCCAGTACTTC. It yields the protein CASALGQETQYF. The chain links TRBV12-5 to TRBJ2-5; no definite D call. The CDR3 runs 12 residues. V shed 7 bases and J shed 5 bases, with 11 bases lying between them. Germline assignment: CDR1 LGHNT and CDR2 FRNRAP.

The V and J genes are TRBV5-6 and TRBJ2-7; D gene ambiguous. The CDR3 is 15 amino acids. Per germline, CDR1 SGHDT and CDR2 YYEEEE. V was pared by 0 bases and J by 0 bases, with 10 bases between. The CDR3 nucleotides are TGTGCCAGCAGCTTGGGAGGTGCCCTCTCCTACGAGCAGTACTTC. Its translation: CASSLGGALSYEQYF.

The chain has TRBV30 and TRBJ2-7, with 7 bases that match TRBD2. With V trimmed by 4 bases and J by 4 bases, 7 bases remained unmatched. The CDR3 covers 13 residues. The germline V gene has CDR1 GTSNPN and CDR2 SVGIG (reference sequence). The CDR3 region is CAWNPAGAYEQYF. Here the CDR3 DNA reads TGTGCCTGGAATCCCGCGGGAGCTTACGAGCAGTACTTC.

V and J are TRBV29-1 and TRBJ2-3, with D hard to call. Germline V gene sequence: CDR1 SQVTM, CDR2 ANQGSEA. The CDR3 spans 11 residues. Trimming left V 7 bases short and J 6 bases short, with 11 bases between. The DNA of the CDR3 is TGCAGCGCCTCCTCCGTTGATACGCAGTATTTT. Its protein product is CSASSVDTQYF.

This clone was observed a few times. The chain employs TRBV6-4 and TRBJ1-2, with TRBD1 matching 10 bases. V lost 7 bases and J lost 3; bases outside the gene matches: 5. The CDR3 is 14 residues long. Per germline, CDR1 MRHNA and CDR2 SNTAGT. CDR3 nucleotide sequence: TGTGCCAGCAAGCCAGGGACAGGGGACTATGGCTACACCTTC. This encodes CASKPGTGDYGYTF.

This clone appeared a few times. This rearrangement joins TRBV5-1 to TRBJ2-2; tentative D call: TRBD1 (6 bases). Germline CDR1 SGHRS, CDR2 YFSETQ. The CDR3 is 14 residues long. V lost 2 bases and J lost 6, with 11 bases in between. In nucleotides, the CDR3 is TGCGCCAGCAGCTTCCAGGGGCTCTCCGGGGAGCTGTTTTTT. This translates into CASSFQGLSGELFF.

V and J are TRBV10-3 and TRBJ2-7; D is unclear. The germline gives CDR1 ENHRY, CDR2 SYGVKD. The CDR3 has 11 amino acids. Trimming removed 1 base at V and 7 bases at J, with 5 bases between. CDR3 DNA: TGTGCCATCAGTGAGTTGGGGGAGCAGTACTTC. Encoded protein: CAISELGEQYF.

The chain couples TRBV6-6 to TRBJ2-1; 10 bases align to TRBD2. The CDR3 runs to 15 residues. Unmatched junction bases numbered 10, after V lost 8 bases and J lost 6 bases. CDR1 and CDR2 from the germline V gene are MNHNY and SVGAGI (reference sequence). Here the CDR3 reads CASFPGSGRANEQFF. The CDR3 DNA reads as TGTGCCAGCTTCCCTGGGAGCGGGAGGGCCAATGAGCAGTTCTTC.

The chain recombines TRBV5-1 with TRBJ2-7; 11 positions match TRBD2. The CDR3 runs 14 residues. Germline V lookup: CDR1 SGHRS, CDR2 YFSETQ. V trimming: 2 bases; J trimming: 9 bases; junction bases outside the gene matches: 7. This CDR3 is CASSFGTSGLGQYF. As DNA, the CDR3 is TGCGCCAGCAGCTTCGGGACTAGCGGTTTAGGGCAGTACTTC.

The gene calls are TRBV10-2 and TRBJ2-7; 7 bases line up with TRBD2. The CDR3 loop spans 16 amino acids. The J segment lost 3 bases and the V segment lost 2 bases, leaving 10 bases of the junction unmatched. Germline lookup yields CDR1 WSHSY and CDR2 SAAADI. This CDR3 reads CASSEVASGGVYEQYF. The CDR3 DNA reads as TGCGCCAGCAGTGAGGTGGCTAGCGGAGGGGTCTACGAGCAGTACTTC.

The chain combines TRBV19 with TRBJ2-7; D is possibly TRBD1 (6 bases). The V end lost 2 bases, the J end lost 6 bases, and 17 bases lay between the germline ends. This CDR3 has 15 amino acids. Looked up from germline, CDR1 is LNHDA and CDR2 is SQIVND (reference sequence). The CDR3 is CASSITGKSGLEQYF. The CDR3 bases are TGTGCCAGTAGTATAACAGGGAAGTCGGGTCTCGAGCAGTACTTC.

CDR3 sequence: CASRTEASGNEQYF. The CDR3 DNA sequence: TGTGCCAGCAGGACGGAGGCTAGCGGGAACGAGCAGTACTTC. The gene calls are TRBV6-5 and TRBJ2-7; 9 bases are a match to TRBD2. With 6 bases clipped from V and 5 bases from J, the junction kept 8 bases outside the gene matches. Germline values: CDR1 MNHEY, CDR2 SVGAGI. This CDR3 region has 14 residues.

Worth noting for this clone: The same CDR3 also results from other DNA sequences found in this sample. For the CDR3, the DNA is TGTGCCAGCAGTGAAGTTAGGGCGAACACCGGGGAGCTGTTTTTT. Protein sequence: CASSEVRANTGELFF. J is TRBJ2-2 and V is TRBV2; D gene unclear. The germline V gene has CDR1 SNHLY and CDR2 FYNNEI. V lost 1 base and J 0 bases, leaving 6 bases between the germline ends. The CDR3 consists of 15 residues.

This clone was observed a single time. The V and J genes are TRBV7-9 and TRBJ1-5; D not resolved. V was cut by 5 bases and J by 2 bases, with 7 bases left in between. CDR3 length equals 13 residues. Germline V gene sequence: CDR1 SEHNR, CDR2 FQNEAQ (reference sequence). The DNA for the CDR3 is TGTGCCAGCAGCGACGACGGCAATCAGCCCCAGCATTTT. Translating it yields CASSDDGNQPQHF.

This rearrangement joins TRBV6-5 to TRBJ1-1; D ambiguous. Trimming shortened V by 2 bases and J by 1 base, and 8 bases separated the two germline ends. This CDR3 region has 14 residues. Germline lookup yields CDR1 MNHEY and CDR2 SVGAGI. CDR3 in DNA: TGTGCCAGCAGTTACAGGGTGTGGAACACTGAAGCTTTCTTT. It yields the protein CASSYRVWNTEAFF.

This clone appeared a single time. The V and J genes are TRBV2 and TRBJ2-7; 8 nucleotides match TRBD2. The germline V gene encodes CDR1 SNHLY and CDR2 FYNNEI. The V and J ends lost 7 bases and 2 bases, in that order; junction bases with no gene match: 7. CDR3 size: 14 residues. The CDR3 DNA reads as TGTGCCAGCACCCCAGGAGCGGGAGCCTACGAGCAGTACTTC. It specifies CASTPGAGAYEQYF.

This clone was found once. The rearrangement uses TRBV18 and TRBJ2-3; D not resolved. The CDR3 has 14 amino acids. Trimming removed 1 base from V and 4 bases from J, with 9 bases in between. CDR1 is KGHSH, CDR2 LQKENI, per germline. This CDR3 is CASSPRAAPDTQYF. CDR3 bases: TGTGCCAGCTCACCACGGGCAGCGCCAGATACGCAGTATTTT.

This clone has a handful of counts. The chain combines TRBV4-1 with TRBJ2-1; TRBD2 aligns across 7 bases. The CDR3 length is 17 residues. Germline V gene lookup returns CDR1 MGHRA and CDR2 YSYEKL. V lost 2 bases and J lost 5; bases outside the gene matches: 12. This CDR3 reads CASSQWSERGRHNEQFF. DNA for the CDR3: TGCGCCAGCAGCCAATGGAGTGAGCGGGGCCGACACAATGAGCAGTTCTTC.

This chain uses TRBV7-2 with TRBJ2-5; TRBD2 matches 11 bases. The V gene end was trimmed by 4 bases and the J gene end by 7 bases; junction bases not matched to a gene: 14. CDR3 length equals 17 residues. CDR1 is SGHTA, CDR2 FQGNSA, per germline. The CDR3 DNA is TGTGCCAGCAGCTATACTAGCGGGGGTGCCGGGGGGTCGACCCAGTACTTC. Its protein product is CASSYTSGGAGGSTQYF.

The CDR3 DNA sequence: TGCGCCAGCAGCTTAGGGGGAACCTGGGATCTCTTCGAAGCTTTCTTT. Translating gives CASSLGGTWDLFEAFF. The chain links TRBV5-1 to TRBJ1-1; tentative D call: TRBD1 (6 bases). V lost 2 bases, J lost 8 bases, and 22 bases lay in between. Per the germline V gene, CDR1 is SGHRS and CDR2 is YFSETQ. The CDR3 runs 16 residues.

This chain joins TRBV11-3 and TRBJ2-3; 10 bases are shared with TRBD2. This CDR3 is built from 17 residues. Germline lookup yields CDR1 SGHNT and CDR2 YENEEA. With V trimmed by 3 bases and J by 3 bases, 9 bases remained unmatched. Here the CDR3 reads CASSLGLAGDRTDTQYF. In DNA form, the CDR3 reads TGTGCCAGCAGCTTGGGGCTAGCGGGAGATCGGACAGATACGCAGTATTTT.

The V call is TRBV6-6, the J call TRBJ2-1; a weak D match, TRBD2 (5 bases). The CDR3 runs to 12 residues. Trimming removed 5 bases from V and 7 bases from J, with 9 bases in between. CDR1 MNHNY and CDR2 SVGAGI come from the germline V gene (reference sequence). CDR3 bases: TGTGCCAGCAGTACCAGAGGGAATGAGCAGTTCTTC. Residues: CASSTRGNEQFF.